A selection of T cell receptor beta chains follows, all from one sample in a study of metastatic and nonmetastatic thyroid tumors. TCRdb recomputed clones from the PCR reads via MiXCR. This sample carries over 25,000 clones, more than 14% of them seen once, and the ten largest clones take around a sixth. The sequencing input was blood. The receptors come from a male donor with papillary thyroid cancer or a benign thyroid nodule (not recorded which). Some clones in this sample may be carry-over from other donors' samples. Both conserved end residues are part of each CDR3. The D gene is left open where the match is weak. For some rows the clone size is stated as once, few or many, or as a class when expanded; others skip it.

size: few; J: TRBJ2-5; D: NA; V: TRBV5-4; CDR3: CASGGPETQCF; DNA: TGTGCCAGTGGCGGGCCGGAGACCCAGTGCTTC
size: many; J: TRBJ2-2; D: NA; V: TRBV18; CDR3: CASSPVGGERPYTGELFF; DNA: TGTGCCAGCTCACCCGTCGGGGGAGAACGACCCTACACCGGGGAGCTGTTTTTT
size: NA; J: TRBJ2-7; D: NA; V: TRBV19; CDR3: CVSSIVGTASYEQYF; DNA: TGTGTCAGTAGTATAGTAGGAACAGCATCCTACGAGCAGTACTTC
size: many; J: TRBJ2-5; D: NA; V: TRBV7-9; CDR3: CASRDIEETQYF; DNA: TGTGCCAGCAGGGACATTGAAGAGACCCAGTACTTC
size: NA; J: TRBJ2-2; D: TRBD1; V: TRBV6-1; CDR3: CASRQGDTGELFF; DNA: TGTGCCAGCAGACAGGGGGACACCGGGGAGCTGTTTTTT
size: many; J: TRBJ1-2; D: NA; V: TRBV4-1; CDR3: CASSQRVTEGYGYTF; DNA: TGCGCCAGCAGCCAAAGAGTGACCGAGGGCTATGGCTACACCTTC
size: NA; J: TRBJ1-6; D: NA; V: TRBV5-1; CDR3: CASSAAGGLHF; DNA: TGCGCCAGCAGCGCAGCGGGGGGCCTCCACTTT
size: many; J: TRBJ1-2; D: TRBD1; V: TRBV27; CDR3: CATVGQGYGYTF; DNA: TGTGCCACCGTTGGACAGGGTTATGGCTACACCTTC
size: many; J: TRBJ1-4; D: NA; V: TRBV19; CDR3: CASSPRGGDATNEKLFF; DNA: TGTGCCAGTAGCCCCCGCGGGGGAGATGCAACTAATGAAAAACTGTTTTTT
size: many; J: TRBJ2-1; D: NA; V: TRBV6-1; CDR3: CASSLTGGSVGEQFF; DNA: TGTGCCAGCAGCCTAACAGGAGGGAGCGTCGGTGAGCAGTTCTTC
size: many; J: TRBJ2-7; D: NA; V: TRBV7-2; CDR3: CASSLAAATAYEQYF; DNA: TGTGCCAGCAGCTTAGCTGCCGCGACAGCCTACGAGCAGTACTTC
size: NA; J: TRBJ2-7; D: NA; V: TRBV5-6; CDR3: CASSLGLERGEQYF; DNA: TGTGCCAGCAGCTTGGGTCTTGAGAGGGGCGAGCAGTACTTC
size: many; J: TRBJ2-7; D: TRBD2; V: TRBV19; CDR3: CASSFSGSSYEQYF; DNA: TGTGCCAGTAGTTTTAGCGGGAGCTCCTACGAGCAGTACTTC
size: NA; J: TRBJ2-1; D: TRBD2; V: TRBV5-1; CDR3: CASSFGGTSGGDQFF; DNA: TGCGCCAGCAGCTTTGGTGGGACTAGCGGGGGTGATCAGTTCTTC
size: many; J: TRBJ2-7; D: TRBD1; V: TRBV19; CDR3: CARPGQGSYEQYF; DNA: TGTGCCAGGCCGGGACAGGGGTCCTACGAGCAGTACTTC
size: many; J: TRBJ1-5; D: NA; V: TRBV4-2; CDR3: CASSQASQPQHF; DNA: TGTGCCAGCAGCCAAGCGAGTCAGCCCCAGCATTTT
size: many; J: TRBJ2-1; D: NA; V: TRBV10-3; CDR3: CAITAGENEQFF; DNA: TGTGCCATCACCGCAGGGGAGAATGAGCAGTTCTTC
size: NA; J: TRBJ2-5; D: NA; V: TRBV20-1; CDR3: CSARDGGGLETQYF; DNA: TGCAGTGCTAGAGATGGTGGGGGCTTAGAGACCCAGTACTTC
size: many; J: TRBJ1-6; D: NA; V: TRBV4-1; CDR3: CASSQEPGGSYNSPLHF; DNA: TGCGCCAGCAGCCAAGAGCCAGGCGGCTCCTATAATTCACCCCTCCACTTT
size: NA; J: TRBJ2-2; D: TRBD2; V: TRBV6-1; CDR3: CASIGTSGGPVTGELFF; DNA: TGTGCCAGCATCGGGACTAGCGGGGGACCAGTCACCGGGGAGCTGTTTTTT
size: many; J: TRBJ1-3; D: NA; V: TRBV5-4; CDR3: CASSLRGSGNTIYF; DNA: TGTGCCAGCAGCTTGAGGGGCTCTGGAAACACCATATATTTT
size: many; J: TRBJ2-7; D: NA; V: TRBV27; CDR3: CASSFGVNWEQYF; DNA: TGTGCCAGCAGTTTCGGGGTAAACTGGGAGCAGTACTTC
size: NA; J: TRBJ2-7; D: NA; V: TRBV18; CDR3: CASHPTGDYEQYF; DNA: TGTGCCAGCCATCCAACGGGGGACTACGAGCAGTACTTC
size: many; J: TRBJ2-7; D: NA; V: TRBV7-2; CDR3: CASSPTGAERVGQYF; DNA: TGTGCCAGCAGCCCAACGGGGGCGGAGAGGGTCGGGCAGTACTTC
size: many; J: TRBJ2-7; D: TRBD2; V: TRBV4-1; CDR3: CASSQGAIAGGTYEQYF; DNA: TGCGCCAGTAGCCAAGGGGCCATAGCGGGGGGTACCTACGAGCAGTACTTC
size: many; J: TRBJ2-3; D: TRBD1; V: TRBV7-2; CDR3: CASTLFPAGQGADTQYF; DNA: TGTGCCAGCACCCTCTTTCCAGCGGGACAGGGGGCAGATACGCAGTATTTT
size: few; J: TRBJ2-3; D: NA; V: TRBV28; CDR3: CASSPPLAAWGVTQYF; DNA: TGTGCCAGCAGTCCCCCCTTGGCGGCCTGGGGGGTTACGCAGTATTTT
size: many; J: TRBJ2-3; D: NA; V: TRBV4-1; CDR3: CASSQEKWGGTDTQYF; DNA: TGCGCCAGCAGCCAAGAGAAGTGGGGGGGCACAGATACGCAGTATTTT
size: many; J: TRBJ2-6; D: NA; V: TRBV5-1; CDR3: CASSLATGNSGANVLTF; DNA: TGCGCCAGCAGCTTGGCAACAGGGAACTCTGGGGCCAACGTCCTGACTTTC
size: once; J: TRBJ2-7; D: TRBD2; V: TRBV20-1; CDR3: CSATGLAGGPLEQYF; DNA: TGCAGTGCCACGGGACTAGCGGGAGGGCCCCTCGAGCAGTACTTC
size: many; J: TRBJ1-1; D: TRBD1; V: TRBV6-2/TRBV6-3; CDR3: CASSYGTGATTEAFF; DNA: TGTGCCAGCAGTTACGGGACAGGGGCTACGACTGAAGCTTTCTTT
size: many; J: TRBJ2-5; D: TRBD2; V: TRBV6-1; CDR3: CASWTSEETQYF; DNA: TGTGCCAGTTGGACTAGCGAGGAGACCCAGTACTTC
size: many; J: TRBJ1-1; D: NA; V: TRBV12-3/TRBV12-4; CDR3: CASSSPLMRTEAFF; DNA: TGTGCCAGCAGTTCCCCCCTAATGAGGACTGAAGCTTTCTTT
size: medium-sized; J: TRBJ2-2; D: TRBD1; V: TRBV5-1; CDR3: CASSADRGTTGELFF; DNA: TGCGCCAGCAGCGCCGACAGGGGGACCACCGGGGAGCTGTTTTTT
size: NA; J: TRBJ2-7; D: TRBD2; V: TRBV20-1; CDR3: CSARDRAGRGSNYEQYF; DNA: TGCAGTGCTAGAGATCGAGCGGGACGGGGGAGTAATTACGAGCAGTACTTC
size: many; J: TRBJ2-7; D: NA; V: TRBV9; CDR3: CASSVVQGYTYEQYF; DNA: TGTGCCAGCAGCGTAGTCCAGGGTTACACCTACGAGCAGTACTTC
size: many; J: TRBJ2-3; D: TRBD1; V: TRBV9; CDR3: CASSAPGQGVADTQYF; DNA: TGTGCCAGCAGCGCTCCGGGACAGGGGGTTGCAGATACGCAGTATTTT
size: NA; J: TRBJ1-2; D: NA; V: TRBV12-3/TRBV12-4; CDR3: CVNSPPSTGLRPGYTF; DNA: TGTGTCAACAGCCCACCCTCGACAGGACTTCGACCTGGCTACACCTTC
size: many; J: TRBJ1-6; D: TRBD1; V: TRBV29-1; CDR3: CSVRGTENSPLHF; DNA: TGCAGCGTGAGGGGGACAGAGAATTCACCCCTCCACTTT
size: many; J: TRBJ2-3; D: NA; V: TRBV20-1; CDR3: CSAMGLGDTQYF; DNA: TGCAGTGCTATGGGTTTGGGAGATACGCAGTATTTT
size: many; J: TRBJ2-7; D: NA; V: TRBV13; CDR3: CASSLGPRGPYEQYF; DNA: TGTGCCAGCAGCTTAGGCCCCAGGGGCCCCTACGAGCAGTACTTC
size: many; J: TRBJ1-1; D: NA; V: TRBV25-1; CDR3: CASSIGWGGRTEAFF; DNA: TGTGCCAGCAGTATTGGGTGGGGGGGGCGGACTGAAGCTTTCTTT
size: many; J: TRBJ1-3; D: NA; V: TRBV20-1; CDR3: CSARGGNSGNTIYF; DNA: TGCAGTGCTAGGGGTGGCAACTCTGGAAACACCATATATTTT
size: many; J: TRBJ2-3; D: NA; V: TRBV7-9; CDR3: CASSLEDQQTDTQYF; DNA: TGTGCCAGCAGCTTAGAAGACCAGCAGACAGATACGCAGTATTTT
size: many; J: TRBJ1-5; D: NA; V: TRBV27; CDR3: CATSGGGLLANQPQHF; DNA: TGTGCCACCTCAGGCGGGGGGCTATTAGCAAATCAGCCCCAGCATTTT
size: few; J: TRBJ2-7; D: TRBD1; V: TRBV12-3/TRBV12-4; CDR3: CASSRKGAGEQYF; DNA: TGTGCCAGCAGCAGAAAGGGGGCTGGAGAGCAGTACTTC
size: NA; J: TRBJ2-3; D: TRBD2; V: TRBV6-1; CDR3: CASSPLGSSGGAADTQYF; DNA: TGTGCCAGCAGTCCTCTAGGCTCTAGCGGGGGGGCGGCAGATACGCAGTATTTT
size: NA; J: TRBJ2-2; D: TRBD2; V: TRBV12-3/TRBV12-4; CDR3: CASSLGLAGVGTGELFF; DNA: TGTGCCAGCAGTTTGGGACTAGCGGGGGTCGGTACCGGGGAGCTGTTTTTT
size: many; J: TRBJ2-5; D: NA; V: TRBV7-3; CDR3: CASRVAGARGEETQYF; DNA: TGTGCCAGCAGAGTGGCCGGGGCTCGCGGGGAAGAGACCCAGTACTTC
size: NA; J: TRBJ2-7; D: TRBD1; V: TRBV7-9; CDR3: CASSLAVTGVNEQYF; DNA: TGTGCTAGCAGCTTAGCCGTGACAGGGGTCAACGAGCAGTACTTC
size: many; J: TRBJ2-4; D: NA; V: TRBV25-1; CDR3: CASEGWRRWYF; DNA: TGTGCCAGTGAAGGGTGGCGTCGATGGTACTTC
size: many; J: TRBJ1-6; D: NA; V: TRBV2; CDR3: CASSEESTAYDSPLHF; DNA: TGTGCCAGCAGTGAAGAAAGTACAGCATACGATTCACCCCTCCACTTT